The source of this T cell receptor beta chain is a study of T cell changes during pregnancy in multiple sclerosis. Method: immunoSEQ multiplex PCR; TCRdb's copy keeps in-frame clones and lacks some. Of 75,000 to 95,000 clones in the sample, around 93% are singletons; the top ten hold 0.95%. Germline V gives CDR1 SGDLS, CDR2 YYNGEE. V gave up 4 bases and J gave up 8 bases; unmatched junction bases: 12. CDR3 length: 15 amino acids. Sequenced material: peripheral blood, taken before pregnancy. The J gene is TRBJ2-1, the V gene TRBV9; 7 bases are shared with TRBD2. The receptor comes from a female donor with multiple sclerosis, enrolled in a pregnancy study. The DNA of the CDR3 is TGTGCCAGCAGCTTATGGACTAGTGGTCTCGATGAGCAGTTCTTC. This encodes CASSLWTSGLDEQFF.